This T cell receptor (beta chain) appears in the sequencing data of a study of human T cells and chemical hapten exposure. There are 15 residues in the CDR3. V lost 6 bases and J lost 7, with 18 bases in between. The V gene's germline CDR1 is SGHTA and CDR2 FQGNSA. Original processing methods: 90,000 to 100,000 TCRs per sample was the median, with a range of about 20,000 to 690,600. Each CDR3 protein gets one entry after TCRdb re-called the RACE reads with MiXCR. V and J calls and clone size were set by TCRdb, not the authors. The sample contains 82,000 or so distinct CDR3 sequences, over 10% of which appear only once. Time point defined: patch test 3, about 24 weeks after DPC sensitization. This sample's treatment: therapeutic diphenylcyclopropenone sensitization with weekly scalp DPC. The study, taken as a whole, reports: PT1 expanded TCR counts correlated positively with patch test score.

This clonotype was seen a handful of times. Its antigen remains unknown. The specimen was whole blood, collected in connection with sensitization to the hapten diphenylcyclopropenone (DPC). The chain carries TRBV7-2 and TRBJ2-2; tentatively, D is TRBD1 (6 bases). The TCR sequence derives from a woman aged 50 to 60 with alopecia areata. Some clones in this sample may be carry-over from other donors' samples. The CDR3 nucleotides read TGTGCCAGCAGTTCAGGCCCAGGGGCGGTCGGGGAGCTGTTTTTT. Its translation is CASSSGPGAVGELFF.